This T cell receptor (beta chain) is drawn from a study of cytomegalovirus exposure and HLA in healthy donors. The primer mix had 60 Vbeta and 13 Jbeta primers. Here immunoSEQ multiplex PCR was the method, and the copy in TCRdb shows in-frame clones only, minus some. The table has around 260,000 clones, 80% seen once. V dropped 3 bases and J dropped 3; count of bases not matched to a gene: 6. The CDR3 totals 17 residues. CDR1 and CDR2 (germline): SGHRS, YFSETQ. The sequencing input was PBMCs. This sequence joins TRBV5-1 and TRBJ1-4; 12 bases fit TRBD1. The TCR originated in a girl aged 2-10 years in good health and CMV-seronegative. The CDR3 sequence: CASSSGQGAGANEKLFF. The CDR3 nucleotides are TGCGCCAGCAGCTCGGGACAGGGGGCAGGGGCTAATGAAAAACTGTTTTTT.